The rows below give T cell receptor beta chains drawn from one sample of a study of cytomegalovirus exposure and HLA in healthy donors. Repertoires were generated with immunoSEQ multiplex PCR, while TCRdb's copy carries only in-frame clones and drops some. The sample lists about 160,000 clones; around 84% were seen once. Sequencing was performed on PBMCs. The source is a boy aged 2 to 10 in good health and CMV-seronegative. CDR3s include the opening cysteine and the closing phenylalanine or tryptophan. D genes are given only for firm matches. Clone size is stated in some rows and not others, as once, few, many or a class when expanded.

TRBJ2-3	.	TRBD1	TRBV6-1	CASSGIRTGRTDTQYF	TGTGCCAGCAGTGGAATTAGGACAGGGCGCACAGATACGCAGTATTTT
TRBJ2-2	.	TRBD2	TRBV7-3	CASSLMATSGRFGELFF	TGTGCCAGCAGCTTAATGGCGACTAGCGGGAGGTTCGGGGAGCTGTTTTTT
TRBJ2-1	.	TRBD2	TRBV29-1	CSIEREGDEQFF	TGCAGCATTGAGCGGGAGGGGGATGAGCAGTTCTTC
TRBJ2-2	.	.	TRBV19	CASSMGLGGELFF	TGTGCCAGTAGTATGGGACTGGGCGGGGAGCTGTTTTTT
TRBJ1-1	.	TRBD1	TRBV6-1	CASTPQGARNTEAFF	TGTGCCAGCACTCCACAGGGGGCGCGGAACACTGAAGCTTTCTTT
TRBJ2-7	few	TRBD2	TRBV4-1	CASSHASRERERSYEQYF	TGCGCCAGCAGCCACGCTAGCCGCGAGCGGGAGCGCTCCTACGAGCAGTACTTC
TRBJ2-3	.	TRBD2	TRBV27	CASSPTGTSETDTQYF	TGTGCCAGCAGTCCTACCGGGACTAGCGAAACAGATACGCAGTATTTT
TRBJ1-5	few	.	TRBV6-1	CASSEGRGPNQPQHF	TGTGCCAGCAGTGAAGGGCGGGGACCCAATCAGCCCCAGCATTTT
TRBJ2-3	.	.	TRBV6-5	CASSLSQRGWDTQYF	TGTGCCAGCAGCTTGTCGCAAAGGGGTTGGGATACGCAGTATTTT
TRBJ2-5	.	TRBD2	TRBV10-3	CAAGTSEETQYF	TGTGCCGCCGGGACTAGCGAAGAGACCCAGTACTTC
TRBJ1-2	.	.	TRBV12-5	CASGAGDGYTF	TGTGCTAGTGGGGCAGGGGATGGCTACACCTTC
TRBJ2-1	.	TRBD2	TRBV9	CASSVGGGRNEQFF	TGTGCCAGCAGCGTAGGGGGAGGGCGGAATGAGCAGTTCTTC
TRBJ2-5	.	TRBD2	TRBV4-2	CASSQDVGASGFPQYF	TGTGCCAGCAGCCAAGATGTCGGGGCTAGCGGGTTCCCCCAGTACTTC
TRBJ2-3	.	.	TRBV6-6	CASSFQGTDTQYF	TGTGCCAGCAGTTTTCAGGGGACAGATACGCAGTATTTT
TRBJ2-5	few	.	TRBV6-1	CASRYNGQETQYF	TGTGCCAGCAGGTATAACGGGCAAGAGACCCAGTACTTC
TRBJ1-4	.	.	TRBV28	CASSSPNEKLFF	TGTGCCAGCAGCAGTCCCAATGAAAAACTGTTTTTT
TRBJ2-5	.	.	TRBV7-9	CASSLAGGFQETQYF	TGTGCCAGCAGCTTAGCAGGGGGTTTCCAAGAGACCCAGTACTTC
TRBJ1-5	.	.	TRBV2	CASSAQGGYQPQHF	TGTGCCAGCAGTGCCCAGGGCGGTTATCAGCCCCAGCATTTT
TRBJ2-1	.	.	TRBV7-9	CASSRKDNYNEQFF	TGTGCCAGCAGCCGAAAGGACAATTACAATGAGCAGTTCTTC
TRBJ1-2	.	TRBD1	TRBV15	CATSTGQGADYGYTF	TGTGCCACCAGCACGGGACAGGGGGCCGACTATGGCTACACCTTC
TRBJ2-3	.	TRBD1	TRBV18	CASHRTGKGADTQYF	TGTGCCAGCCACCGGACAGGGAAGGGCGCAGATACGCAGTATTTT
TRBJ2-5	.	TRBD1	TRBV6-5	CASSPHRGRETQYF	TGTGCCAGCAGTCCCCACAGGGGCCGAGAGACCCAGTACTTC
TRBJ2-6	.	.	TRBV7-9	CASSLGQGISGANVLTF	TGTGCCAGCAGCTTAGGTCAGGGGATTAGTGGGGCCAACGTCCTGACTTTC